These 20 T cell receptor beta chains originate from one sample sequenced in a study of technical replicates of blood from a handful of donors. Some clones are missing from TCRdb's copy, which holds only in-frame ones; the method was immunoSEQ multiplex PCR. There are about 89,000 clones in the sample; approximately 94% occur only once, and 0.24% lies in the top ten. Sequenced input: T cells isolated from PBMCs. These receptors all come from a human donor in good health.

This clone was counted once. The chain carries TRBV7-6 and TRBJ2-7, with 11 bases identical to TRBD1. This CDR3 is built from 15 residues. Losses at the gene ends were 4 bases for V and 5 bases for J; bases not matched to a gene: 7. The germline gives CDR1 SGHVS, CDR2 FNYEAQ. The CDR3 nucleotides are TGTGCCAGCAGCTCTCCGGGACAGGGGGGCGACGAGCAGTACTTC. As protein: CASSSPGQGGDEQYF.

This clone was detected once. The CDR3 loop reads CASSLRTGGAYEQYF. The CDR3 nucleotides read TGTGCCAGCAGTTTGAGAACGGGGGGGGCGTACGAGCAGTACTTC. V and J are TRBV27 and TRBJ2-7; 8 nucleotides agree with TRBD2. From germline, CDR1 is MNHEY and CDR2 SMNVEV (reference sequence). V shed 3 bases and J 4 bases; nucleotides not matched to a gene: 8. The CDR3 consists of 15 residues.

This clone came up once. The identical CDR3 is also encoded by other nucleotide sequences in the sample. The chain recombines TRBV18 with TRBJ1-1; D perhaps matches TRBD1 (5 bases). The CDR3 loop spans 13 amino acids. V was pared by 6 bases and J by 2 bases, with 10 bases between. Germline V gives CDR1 KGHSH, CDR2 LQKENI. The DNA of the CDR3 is TGTGCCAGCTCTTATCAGGGAAACACTGAAGCTTTCTTT. It translates to CASSYQGNTEAFF.

J is TRBJ1-2 and V is TRBV28; D is unresolved. CDR1 is MDHEN, CDR2 SYDVKM, per germline. This CDR3 comprises 15 residues. Trimming took off 2 bases at V and 0 bases at J, with 10 bases between the two ends. The CDR3 DNA reads TGTGCCAGCAGTTTAGGTCCTAGTACTAACTATGGCTACACCTTC. Its protein is CASSLGPSTNYGYTF.

V gene TRBV7-6 combines with J gene TRBJ2-7; 8 bases agree with TRBD2. Looked up from germline, CDR1 is SGHVS and CDR2 is FNYEAQ. CDR3 length equals 13 residues. Trimming at V came to 5 bases and at J to 5 bases, leaving 5 bases not matched to a gene. The CDR3 spells CASSRLARHEQYF. CDR3 DNA sequence: TGTGCCAGCAGCAGACTAGCGCGCCACGAGCAGTACTTC.

CDR3 coding DNA: TGCGCCAGCAGCCGGGAGGAGACCCAGTACTTC. This gives the protein CASSREETQYF. The rearrangement joins TRBV5-1 to TRBJ2-5; D is perhaps TRBD2 (6 bases). The germline CDR1 and CDR2 sequences are SGHRS and YFSETQ. The CDR3 has 11 amino acids. V gave up 4 bases and J gave up 5 bases, with 6 bases separating them.

This chain links TRBV28 with TRBJ1-2; 9 positions agree with TRBD1. The CDR3 is made up of 14 amino acids. The ends lost 6 bases at V and 8 bases at J; junction bases unmatched: 10. CDR1 and CDR2 (germline): MDHEN, SYDVKM. In nucleotides, the CDR3 is TGTGCCAGCAGAACCTCGGGACAGGGCGACGGCTACACCTTC. Translated, it gives CASRTSGQGDGYTF.

The chain couples TRBV10-2 to TRBJ2-7; possibly TRBD1 for D (6 bases). The CDR3 covers 14 residues. The germline V gene encodes CDR1 WSHSY and CDR2 SAAADI. Between the trimmed V and J ends, which lost 4 bases and 3 bases, there was a span of 13 bases. CDR3 residues: CASSGGTSIYEQYF. The CDR3 DNA follows: TGCGCCAGCAGTGGGGGGACATCGATCTACGAGCAGTACTTC.

V usage is TRBV11-2 and J usage is TRBJ2-5; D is uncertain. Germline V CDR1 and CDR2: SGHAT, FQNNGV. CDR3 length: 14 residues. V lost 1 base to trimming and J lost 5 bases, with 11 bases between them. The CDR3 loop is CASSLGFSVETQYF. The CDR3 nucleotides are TGTGCCAGCAGCTTAGGTTTCTCGGTGGAGACCCAGTACTTC.

The chain has TRBV1 and TRBJ2-5; no DNA check was done on the table's D call, TRBD2. TRBV1 is flagged as a pseudogene. The CDR3 totals 13 residues. The DNA for the CDR3 is TGCACCAGCAGCGGGGGGGCGCAAGAGACCCAGTACTTC. Its translation is CTSSGGAQETQYF.

This clone was seen a single time. The chain joins TRBV12-5 to TRBJ2-2; possibly TRBD1 for D (5 bases). The CDR3 extends over 15 amino acids. V dropped 0 bases and J dropped 5 bases, with 10 bases sitting between them. The V gene's germline CDR1 is LGHNT and CDR2 FRNRAP. As DNA, the CDR3 is TGTGCTAGTGGTTTGGTTTCAGGGAATACCGGGGAGCTGTTTTTT. This encodes CASGLVSGNTGELFF. The full variable domain, its missing parts supplied by reference TRBV12-5 and TRBJ2-2, is DARVTQTPRHKVTEMGQEVTMRCQPILGHNTVFWYRQTMMQGLELLAYFRNRAPLDDSGMPKDRFSAEMPDATLATLKIQPSEPRDSAVYFCASGLVSGNTGELFFGEGSRLTVL.

The rearrangement uses TRBV13 and TRBJ1-6; 8 bases match TRBD1. The trim removed 5 bases at V and 7 bases at J, leaving 4 bases unmatched. The germline CDR1 and CDR2 sequences are PRHDT and FYEKMQ (reference sequence). The CDR3 extends over 14 amino acids. CDR3 amino acids: CASSPGQGNSPLHF. CDR3 nucleotides: TGTGCCAGCAGCCCCGGACAGGGAAATTCACCCCTCCACTTT.

CDR3 residues: CASSTEGLPVSPLHF. In nucleotides, the CDR3 is TGCGCCAGCAGCACCGAAGGACTGCCTGTTTCACCCCTCCACTTT. The gene calls are TRBV4-1 and TRBJ1-6; D gene unclear. The CDR3 sequence is 15 residues long. V gave up 5 bases and J gave up 9 bases, with 17 bases separating them. CDR1 and CDR2 from the germline V gene are MGHRA and YSYEKL.

The V and J genes are TRBV9 and TRBJ1-1; TRBD1 is a possible D gene (6 bases). Germline CDR1 reads SGDLS; CDR2 reads YYNGEE. The CDR3 extends over 13 amino acids. The V end was cut by 5 bases, the J end by 1 base, with 9 bases between. As DNA, the CDR3 is TGTGCCAGCAGGCCCAGGGGGAACACTGAAGCTTTCTTT. It codes for CASRPRGNTEAFF.

This chain connects TRBV6-5 to TRBJ2-7, with 8 bases fitting TRBD1. This CDR3 spans 12 amino acids. From germline, CDR1 is MNHEY and CDR2 SVGAGI. Trimming cost V 6 bases and J 7 bases; bases outside gene matches: 5. The CDR3 DNA sequence: TGTGCCAGCAGCAAGACAGGGGTTGAGCAGTACTTC. This translates into CASSKTGVEQYF.

This rearrangement joins TRBV21-1 to TRBJ2-4; the table calls TRBD1, which could not be checked here. TRBV21-1 has pseudogene status. The CDR3 loop spans 18 amino acids. CDR3 sequence: CARPHRDRGPLAKNIQYF. CDR3 coding DNA: TGTGCCAGGCCCCACCGGGACAGGGGACCCTTAGCCAAAAACATTCAGTACTTC.

This rearrangement joins TRBV5-5 to TRBJ2-2; 8 nucleotides align to TRBD1. CDR1 is SGHKS, CDR2 YYEKEE, per germline (reference sequence). This CDR3 is built from 14 residues. The V and J ends lost 0 bases and 8 bases, in that order; junction bases with no gene match: 3. The CDR3 reads CASSLGTGLGELFF. The DNA for the CDR3 is TGTGCCAGCAGCTTGGGGACAGGGTTGGGGGAGCTGTTTTTT.

CDR3 bases: TGTGCCAGCAGTGTAGAGAGACGGGACAGGGCCCCTATAGGGGCCAACGTCCTGACTTTC. It encodes CASSVERRDRAPIGANVLTF. The chain joins TRBV27 to TRBJ2-6, with 9 bases matching TRBD1. The trim removed 5 bases at V and 4 bases at J, leaving 18 bases unmatched. The CDR3 is 20 residues long. Germline values: CDR1 MNHEY, CDR2 SMNVEV (reference sequence).

V and J are TRBV10-1 and TRBJ2-1; possible D gene TRBD2, 5 bases. V was trimmed by 6 bases and J by 7 bases, leaving 13 bases between them. This CDR3 comprises 13 residues. In germline, CDR1 is WNHNN, CDR2 SYGVQD (reference sequence). The CDR3 spells CASRGIRGNEQFF. CDR3 nucleotide sequence: TGCGCCAGCAGGGGGATCAGAGGGAATGAGCAGTTCTTC.

The genes are TRBV9 and TRBJ2-5; D gene ambiguous. The end of the DNA is better explained by TRBJ2-7, so the J call may be wrong. This CDR3 is built from 11 residues. Germline V gene lookup returns CDR1 SGDLS and CDR2 YYNGEE. CDR3 in DNA: TGTGCCAGCGGGGTAGAGAACGAGCAGTACTTC. Protein sequence: CASGVENEQYF.